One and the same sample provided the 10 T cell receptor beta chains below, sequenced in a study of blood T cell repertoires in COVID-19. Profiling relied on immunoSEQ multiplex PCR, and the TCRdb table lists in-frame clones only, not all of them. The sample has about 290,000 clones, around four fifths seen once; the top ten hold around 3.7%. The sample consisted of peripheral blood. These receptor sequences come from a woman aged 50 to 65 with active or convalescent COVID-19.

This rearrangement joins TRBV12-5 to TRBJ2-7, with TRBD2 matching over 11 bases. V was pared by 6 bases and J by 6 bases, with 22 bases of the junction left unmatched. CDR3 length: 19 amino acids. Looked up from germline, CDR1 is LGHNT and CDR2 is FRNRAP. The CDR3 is CASGPKTGFASGGFVEQYF. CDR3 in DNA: TGTGCTAGTGGCCCTAAGACAGGGTTCGCTAGCGGGGGGTTCGTCGAGCAGTACTTC.

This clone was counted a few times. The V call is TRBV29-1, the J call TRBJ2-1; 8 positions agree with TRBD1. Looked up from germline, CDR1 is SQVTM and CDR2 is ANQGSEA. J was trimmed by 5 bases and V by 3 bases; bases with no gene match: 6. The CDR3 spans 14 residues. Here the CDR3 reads CSVDLQGVHNEQFF. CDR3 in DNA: TGCAGCGTTGATTTACAGGGGGTCCACAATGAGCAGTTCTTC.

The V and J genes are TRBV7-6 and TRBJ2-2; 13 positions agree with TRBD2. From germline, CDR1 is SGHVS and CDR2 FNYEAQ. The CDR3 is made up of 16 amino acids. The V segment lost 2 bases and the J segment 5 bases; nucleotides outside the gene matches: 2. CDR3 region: CASSLTGLAGTGELFF. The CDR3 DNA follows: TGTGCCAGCAGCTTAACGGGACTAGCGGGAACCGGGGAGCTGTTTTTT.

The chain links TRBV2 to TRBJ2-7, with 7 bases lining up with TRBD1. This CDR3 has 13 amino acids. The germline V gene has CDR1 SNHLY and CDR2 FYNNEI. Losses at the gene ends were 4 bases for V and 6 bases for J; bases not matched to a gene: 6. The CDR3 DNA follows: TGTGCCAGCAGTGGGCTACAGGGGAGCGAGCAGTACTTC. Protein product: CASSGLQGSEQYF.

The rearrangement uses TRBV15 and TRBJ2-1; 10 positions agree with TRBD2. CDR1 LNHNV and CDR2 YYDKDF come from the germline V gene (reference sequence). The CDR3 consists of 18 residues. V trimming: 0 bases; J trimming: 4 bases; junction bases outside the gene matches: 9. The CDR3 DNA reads TGTGCCACCAGCAGAGATCTCTTCGGGACTAGCGAGTACAATGAGCAGTTCTTC. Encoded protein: CATSRDLFGTSEYNEQFF.

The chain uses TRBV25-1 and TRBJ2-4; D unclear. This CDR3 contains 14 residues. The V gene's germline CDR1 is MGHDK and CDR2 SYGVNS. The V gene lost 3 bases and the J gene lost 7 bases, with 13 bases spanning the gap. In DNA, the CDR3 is TGTGCCAGCAGTGATTGGGTGGCGAGGAACATTCAGTACTTC. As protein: CASSDWVARNIQYF.

CDR3 nucleotide sequence: TGTGCCAGCAGCCTACGACTAGCGAGGTACACCGGGGAGCTGTTTTTT. Translating it yields CASSLRLARYTGELFF. The chain links TRBV5-4 to TRBJ2-2, with 8 nucleotides matching TRBD2. Losses at the gene ends were 4 bases for V and 3 bases for J; bases not matched to a gene: 8. The CDR3 totals 16 residues. The germline V gene encodes CDR1 SGHNT and CDR2 YYREEE (reference sequence).

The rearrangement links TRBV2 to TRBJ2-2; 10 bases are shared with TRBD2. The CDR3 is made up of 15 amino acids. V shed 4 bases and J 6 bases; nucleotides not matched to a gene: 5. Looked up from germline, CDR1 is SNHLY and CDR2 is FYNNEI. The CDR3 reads CASSALAGVSGELFF. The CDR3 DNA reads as TGTGCCAGCAGTGCGCTAGCGGGAGTTTCCGGGGAGCTGTTTTTT.

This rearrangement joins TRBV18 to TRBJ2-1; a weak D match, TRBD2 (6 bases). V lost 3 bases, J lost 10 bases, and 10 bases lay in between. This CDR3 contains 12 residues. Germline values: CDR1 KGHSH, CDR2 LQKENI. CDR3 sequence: CASSPGGREQFF. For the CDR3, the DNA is TGTGCCAGCTCACCGGGAGGAAGGGAGCAGTTCTTC.

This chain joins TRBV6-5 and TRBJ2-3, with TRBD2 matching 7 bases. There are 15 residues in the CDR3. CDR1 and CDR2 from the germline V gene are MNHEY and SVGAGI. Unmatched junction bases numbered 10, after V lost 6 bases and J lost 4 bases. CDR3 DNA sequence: TGTGCCAGCAGCTCCCGGGGCGGGAGTCCAGATACGCAGTATTTT. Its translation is CASSSRGGSPDTQYF.